This T cell receptor beta chain was sequenced in a study of T cell repertoires in cytomegalovirus infection. Study background: Well-studied HLA-B-restricted CMV epitopes were used in the study alongside recently identified HLA-C-restricted ones. Public TCR beta signatures were indicative of both CMV infection and a matching HLA type.

Comments on this clonotype: Its antigen is unknown.

MiXCR, applied by TCRdb to the reads, yields one record per CDR3 protein. This sample has tens of thousands of distinct CDR3 sequences; about half occur once, and the top ten carry more than 85%. General study results and limits: HLA-C-restricted TCR beta clonotypes specific for CMV led the ex vivo response. Identification of carriers of CMV plus the relevant HLA was achieved through cumulative public TCR beta family frequency.

Trimming took off 3 bases at V and 7 bases at J, with 10 bases between the two ends. CDR3 length: 13 amino acids. CDR1 and CDR2 (germline): MNHEY, SMNVEV (reference sequence). The gene calls are TRBV27 and TRBJ1-5; D possibly corresponds to TRBD1 (5 bases). The material sequenced was CD8+ T cells from cultured PBMCs, taken from culture after CMV antigen stimulation. The TCR originated in a human donor in good health (CMV status not recorded). Some clones in this sample may be carry-over from other donors' samples. The CDR3 reads CASSFSGRQPQHF. CDR3 coding DNA: TGTGCCAGCAGTTTTTCAGGGCGACAGCCCCAGCATTTT.